These T cell receptor beta chains were read from a single sample in a study of blood T cell repertoires in COVID-19. The data were produced by immunoSEQ multiplex PCR, yet TCRdb's version contains in-frame clones alone and is incomplete. The data hold under 200,000 clones, with about 85% observed a single time. The sample comprised peripheral blood. Receptors originate from a woman between 40 and 55 years old with COVID-19, enrolled during active disease. Each CDR3 is given with its conserved first and last residue. D genes are given only for firm matches. A row's size may be missing; if present it is once, few, many or a size class.

>TRBV18|TRBD1|TRBJ1-5|-
CASSPVDRAQPQHF
TGTGCCAGCTCACCGGTGGACAGGGCCCAGCCCCAGCATTTT
>TRBV7-9|TRBD1|TRBJ2-1|-
CASSLSDRVEREQFF
TGTGCCAGCAGCTTATCCGACAGGGTTGAGCGTGAGCAGTTCTTC
>TRBV7-8|TRBD1|TRBJ1-2|-
CASSMIRDRPAYGYTF
TGTGCCAGCAGCATGATCCGGGACAGGCCTGCCTATGGCTACACCTTC
>TRBV6-5|TRBD1|TRBJ1-3|once
CASTRDRAGNTIYF
TGTGCCAGCACCCGGGACAGGGCTGGAAACACCATATATTTT
>TRBV6-5|-|TRBJ2-7|once
CASQRVSYEQYF
TGTGCCAGCCAACGAGTCTCCTACGAGCAGTACTTC
>TRBV2|-|TRBJ2-3|-
CASKEGSTTDTQYF
TGTGCCAGCAAGGAGGGATCCACCACAGATACGCAGTATTTT
>TRBV20-1|-|TRBJ1-5|-
CSASGFRGDRNQPQHF
TGCAGTGCTAGTGGCTTCAGGGGAGATCGGAATCAGCCCCAGCATTTT
>TRBV7-9|-|TRBJ2-7|-
CASSPGGSPGHFPYEQYF
TGTGCCAGCAGCCCAGGCGGATCACCGGGACACTTTCCCTACGAGCAGTACTTC
>TRBV7-2|TRBD2|TRBJ2-2|-
CASSPGTSGSVGELFF
TGTGCCAGCAGCCCAGGGACTAGCGGGAGTGTCGGGGAGCTGTTTTTT
>TRBV19|-|TRBJ1-2|-
CASSGSGAGYTF
TGTGCCAGTAGTGGGAGTGGTGCAGGCTACACCTTC
>TRBV10-2|TRBD1|TRBJ1-2|-
CASSKGQGPNYGYTF
TGCGCCAGCAGTAAAGGACAGGGGCCTAACTATGGCTACACCTTC
>TRBV5-1|TRBD1|TRBJ2-1|-
CASSLAGTEYNEQFF
TGCGCCAGCAGCCTGGCCGGGACAGAGTACAATGAGCAGTTCTTC
>TRBV7-9|-|TRBJ2-1|-
CASSIHYTRPGNNEQFF
TGTGCCAGCAGCATCCATTACACCCGCCCGGGTAACAATGAGCAGTTCTTC
>TRBV12-3/TRBV12-4|-|TRBJ2-7|-
CASSFILRDEQYF
TGTGCCAGCAGTTTTATCCTGAGGGACGAGCAGTACTTC